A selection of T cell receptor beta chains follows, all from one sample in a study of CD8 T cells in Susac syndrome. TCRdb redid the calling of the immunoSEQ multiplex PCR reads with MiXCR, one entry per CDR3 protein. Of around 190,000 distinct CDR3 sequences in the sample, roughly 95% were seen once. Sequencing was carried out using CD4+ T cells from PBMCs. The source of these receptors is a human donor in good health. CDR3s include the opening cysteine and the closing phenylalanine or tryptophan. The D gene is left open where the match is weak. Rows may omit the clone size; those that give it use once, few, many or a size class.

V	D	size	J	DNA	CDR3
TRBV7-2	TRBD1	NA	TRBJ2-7	TGTGCCAGCAGGTTGTTGGGACAGGGGTTCGACGAGCAGTACTTC	CASRLLGQGFDEQYF
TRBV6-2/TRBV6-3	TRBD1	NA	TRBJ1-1	TGTGCCAGCAGTTACTCGCCGTGGGACAGATTGAACACTGAAGCTTTCTTT	CASSYSPWDRLNTEAFF
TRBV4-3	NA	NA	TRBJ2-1	TGCGCCAGCAGCCAAGGGCAGCGGTACAATGAGCAGTTCTTC	CASSQGQRYNEQFF
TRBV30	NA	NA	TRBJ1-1	TGTGCCCGGGTGGGGGGCACTGAAGCTTTCTTT	CARVGGTEAFF
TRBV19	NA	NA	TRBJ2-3	TGTGCCAGTAGTACAGGGTTGCGTACAGATACGCAGTATTTT	CASSTGLRTDTQYF
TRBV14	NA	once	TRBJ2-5	TGTGCCAGCAGCCTCCGGATACAAGAGACCCAGTACTTC	CASSLRIQETQYF
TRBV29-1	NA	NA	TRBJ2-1	TGCAGCGCCGCCTACAATGAGCAGTTCTTC	CSAAYNEQFF
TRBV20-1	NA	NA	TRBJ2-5	TGCAGTGCTCCTAAGGGAGAGACCCAGTACTTC	CSAPKGETQYF
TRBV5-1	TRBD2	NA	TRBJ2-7	TGCGCCAGCAGCTTGGCCGGACTAGCGGGAGGATACGAGCAGTACTTC	CASSLAGLAGGYEQYF
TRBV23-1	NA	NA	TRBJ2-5	TGCGCCAGCAGTCATAGTAGGAGGGAAAGGGAGACCCAGTACTTC	CASSHSRRERETQYF
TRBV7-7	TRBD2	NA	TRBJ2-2	TGTGCCAGCAGCTCGGGGGGCGGGGAGCTGTTTTTT	CASSSGGGELFF
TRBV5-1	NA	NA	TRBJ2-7	TGCGCCAGCAGCTTGGGACACCGAACTCCAGGGGAGCAGTACTTC	CASSLGHRTPGEQYF
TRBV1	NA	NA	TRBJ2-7	TGCACCAGCAGCCAAGATTTCCACGAGCAGTACTTC	CTSSQDFHEQYF
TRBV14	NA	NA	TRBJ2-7	TGTGCCAGCAGCCAAGATCTCACCCGAATCTACGAGCAGTACTTC	CASSQDLTRIYEQYF
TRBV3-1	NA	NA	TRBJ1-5	TGTGCCAGCAGCCTGGGAAGTAATAGCAATCAGCCCCAGCATTTT	CASSLGSNSNQPQHF
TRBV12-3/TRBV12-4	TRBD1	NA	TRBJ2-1	TGTGCCAGCAGTCCGCGGACAGGGCTGTTTAGTGAGCAGTTCTTC	CASSPRTGLFSEQFF
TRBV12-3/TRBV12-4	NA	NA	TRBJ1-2	TGTGCCAGCAGTTGGCAGGTCTATGGCTACACCTTC	CASSWQVYGYTF
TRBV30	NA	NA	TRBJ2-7	TGTGCCTGGAGTGTACCCGGTTTTCTTGCCTACGAGCAGTACTTC	CAWSVPGFLAYEQYF
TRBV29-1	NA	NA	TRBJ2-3	TGCAGCGGGAAGACGGAAGGTGGCACAGATACGCAGTATTTT	CSGKTEGGTDTQYF
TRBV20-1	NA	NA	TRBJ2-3	TGCAGTGCTCGGGACTTTAACATTAGCACAGATACGCAGTATTTT	CSARDFNISTDTQYF
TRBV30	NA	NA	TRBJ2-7	TGTGCCTGGAGTGTACTCGAGGCCGGCTACGAGCAGTACTTC	CAWSVLEAGYEQYF
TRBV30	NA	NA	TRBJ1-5	TGTGCCTGGAGTAGGTGGGGCCATCAGCCCCAGCATTTT	CAWSRWGHQPQHF
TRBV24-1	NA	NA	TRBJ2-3	TGTGCCACCAGTGATTCTGACTTGCAGTATTTT	CATSDSDLQYF
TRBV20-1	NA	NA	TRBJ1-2	TGCAGTGGTCTAAGCTCCGGGACCGACATCTATGGCTACACCTTC	CSGLSSGTDIYGYTF
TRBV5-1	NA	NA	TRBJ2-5	TGCGCCAGCAGCTTTCCAACCCAGTACTTC	CASSFPTQYF
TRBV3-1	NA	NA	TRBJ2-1	TGTGCCAGCAGCCAAGATTCGGACATCTACAATGAGCAGTTCTTC	CASSQDSDIYNEQFF
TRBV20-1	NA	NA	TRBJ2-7	TGCAGTGCCGGGCCCGGGGATCTCTACGAGCAGTACTTC	CSAGPGDLYEQYF
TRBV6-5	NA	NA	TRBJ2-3	TGTGCCAGCAGTTACTCGGTAGGGCTGAGCACAGATACGCAGTATTTT	CASSYSVGLSTDTQYF
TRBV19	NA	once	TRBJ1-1	TGTGCCAGTACCCCAACTCTGGGGGCTTCCGCTTTCTTT	CASTPTLGASAFF
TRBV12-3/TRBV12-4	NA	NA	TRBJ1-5	TGTGCCAGCAGTCCACTAGGGGGGGATCAGCCCCAGCATTTT	CASSPLGGDQPQHF
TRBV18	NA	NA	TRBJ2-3	TGTGCCAGCTCACCCGCGACGAGCACAGATACGCAGTATTTT	CASSPATSTDTQYF
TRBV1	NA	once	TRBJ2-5	TGCACCAGCAGCCCTGTAGGTTGGCGGGAGCAGATTGGGACCCAGTACTTC	CTSSPVGWREQIGTQYF
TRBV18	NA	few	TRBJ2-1	TGTGCCAGCTCACCCCGGACTGGCGGTGAGCAGTTCTTC	CASSPRTGGEQFF
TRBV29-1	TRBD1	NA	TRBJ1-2	TGCAGCGTTGAAGGCCCGGGACAGGGGGCTAAAAACTATGGCTACACCTTC	CSVEGPGQGAKNYGYTF
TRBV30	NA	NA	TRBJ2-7	TGTGCCTGGAGTAGCAAGTCCTACGAGCAGTACTTC	CAWSSKSYEQYF
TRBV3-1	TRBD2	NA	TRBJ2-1	TGTGCCAGCAGCCCGAACTTAGCGGGAGTGGGGAATGAGCAGTTCTTC	CASSPNLAGVGNEQFF
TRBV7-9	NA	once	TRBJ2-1	TGTGCCAGCAGCTTAGGGCTAATGAGGCAGTTCTTC	CASSLGLMRQFF
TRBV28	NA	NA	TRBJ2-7	TGTGCCAGCAGTTTTTCATACTACGAGCAGTACTTC	CASSFSYYEQYF
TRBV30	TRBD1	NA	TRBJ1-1	TGTGCCTGGAGTATTCCTAGAACAGGGGGCGCCGGGAGCACTGAAGCTTTCTTT	CAWSIPRTGGAGSTEAFF
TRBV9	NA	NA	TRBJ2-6	TGTGCCAGCGAAAGAGGTTTCTCTGGGGCCAACGTCCTGACTTTC	CASERGFSGANVLTF
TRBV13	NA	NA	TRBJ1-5	TGTGCCAGCAGCTTTCGATCGGATCAGCCCCAGCATTTT	CASSFRSDQPQHF
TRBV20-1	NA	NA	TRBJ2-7	TGCAGTGCTTCCCCTGCTTGGGCCTACGAGCAGTACTTC	CSASPAWAYEQYF
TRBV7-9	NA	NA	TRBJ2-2	TGTGCCAGCAGCACCCCGGGACTCAACACCGGGGAGCTGTTTTTT	CASSTPGLNTGELFF
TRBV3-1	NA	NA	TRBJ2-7	TGTGCCAGCAGTCCGACAGGAACCCACGAGCAGTACTTC	CASSPTGTHEQYF
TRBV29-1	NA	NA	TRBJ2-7	TGCAGCGTTGTTGCAGGGAGCCCCTACGAGCAGTACTTC	CSVVAGSPYEQYF
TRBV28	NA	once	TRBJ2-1	TGTGCCAGCAGTTTAAGGTGGACTGAAACCTACAATGAGCAGTTCTTC	CASSLRWTETYNEQFF
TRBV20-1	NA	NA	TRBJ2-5	TGCAGTGCTAGAGATGGGTTGGAGGTGGAGACCCAGTACTTC	CSARDGLEVETQYF
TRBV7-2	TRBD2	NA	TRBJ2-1	TGTGCCAGCAGCTTAGTAGCTAGCGGGAGCTCCTACAATGAGCAGTTCTTC	CASSLVASGSSYNEQFF
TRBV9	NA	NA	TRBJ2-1	TGTGCCAGCAGCGTGGGCGGGATTGAGCAGTTCTTC	CASSVGGIEQFF
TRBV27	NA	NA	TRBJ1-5	TGTGCCAGCAGTCACGGCGGGGATCAGCCCCAGCATTTT	CASSHGGDQPQHF
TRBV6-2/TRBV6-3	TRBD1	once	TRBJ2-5	TGTGCCAGCAGTTACGGGCCGGGACAGGGTCAAGAGACCCAGTACTTC	CASSYGPGQGQETQYF
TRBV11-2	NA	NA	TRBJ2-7	TGTGCCAGCAGCTTAGACGGCGGACCACCCTACGAGCAGTACTTC	CASSLDGGPPYEQYF
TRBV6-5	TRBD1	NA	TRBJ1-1	TGTGCCAGCAGTTACCTCGGACAGGGGGATGAAGCTTTCTTT	CASSYLGQGDEAFF
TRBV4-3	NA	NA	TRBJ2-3	TGCGCCAGCAGCCATCTGAGAGGAGATACGCAGTATTTT	CASSHLRGDTQYF
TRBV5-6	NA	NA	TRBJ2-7	TGTGCCAGCAGCTTAAGGGGTTACGAGCAGTACTTC	CASSLRGYEQYF
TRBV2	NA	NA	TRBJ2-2	TGTGCCAGCAGTAGACTGGTAAACACCGGGGAGCTGTTTTTT	CASSRLVNTGELFF
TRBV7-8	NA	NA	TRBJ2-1	TGTGCCAGCAGCTTACGGAGAACCCAATACAATGAGCAGTTCTTC	CASSLRRTQYNEQFF
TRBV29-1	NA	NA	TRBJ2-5	TGCAGCGTTCACGTTCGGCCAGCGGCACCAGGCCAAGAGACCCAGTACTTC	CSVHVRPAAPGQETQYF
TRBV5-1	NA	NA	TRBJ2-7	TGCGCCAGCAGCTTGGTCGCGAACTACGAGCAGTACTTC	CASSLVANYEQYF
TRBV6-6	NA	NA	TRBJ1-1	TGTGCCAGCAGTAAACAGGGAGGCACTGAAGCTTTCTTT	CASSKQGGTEAFF